These T cell receptor beta chains were read from a single sample in a study of blood T cell repertoires in COVID-19. Libraries were prepared by immunoSEQ multiplex PCR; TCRdb keeps only in-frame clonotypes and omits some of them. The table has about 36,000 clones, 90% seen once. Sequencing was done on a sample of peripheral blood. These receptors all stem from a human donor in a cohort sampled during active COVID-19. CDR3s include the opening cysteine and the closing phenylalanine or tryptophan. Each record gives: CDR3 length, clone size, V gene, D gene, CDR3 protein. D genes are given only for firm matches. The size of a clone is reported for some rows only, either as once, few or many, or as a class for expanded clones.

len: 17
abundance: -
v_gene: TRBV28
d_gene: -
CDR3aa: CASDEASWSSYNSPLHF

len: 16
abundance: -
v_gene: TRBV5-1
d_gene: TRBD2
CDR3aa: CASSQLAGGRADTQYF

len: 14
abundance: -
v_gene: TRBV28
d_gene: TRBD1
CDR3aa: CASSPGGHNQPQHF

len: 15
abundance: once
v_gene: TRBV28
d_gene: -
CDR3aa: CASSFGSGTNEKLFF

len: 14
abundance: -
v_gene: TRBV28
d_gene: -
CDR3aa: CASSLGEGVGGYTF

len: 17
abundance: once
v_gene: TRBV9
d_gene: -
CDR3aa: CASSVGQLLFRVDEQFF

len: 15
abundance: -
v_gene: TRBV27
d_gene: TRBD2
CDR3aa: CASSLGTRRPDTQYF

len: 16
abundance: -
v_gene: TRBV7-6
d_gene: -
CDR3aa: CASSSVPTQGNGELFF

len: 16
abundance: -
v_gene: TRBV10-2
d_gene: TRBD1
CDR3aa: CASSESVTGLTGELFF

len: 14
abundance: -
v_gene: TRBV7-2
d_gene: TRBD1
CDR3aa: CASSSGQGTETQYF

len: 13
abundance: once
v_gene: TRBV28
d_gene: TRBD1
CDR3aa: CASSSDRRSGAFF

len: 16
abundance: -
v_gene: TRBV2
d_gene: TRBD2
CDR3aa: CASSPGLAGGTGELFF

len: 14
abundance: -
v_gene: TRBV5-1
d_gene: TRBD1
CDR3aa: CASSASTGSYGYTF

len: 15
abundance: -
v_gene: TRBV24-1
d_gene: TRBD2
CDR3aa: CATSKPTSGRETQYF

len: 14
abundance: -
v_gene: TRBV21-1
d_gene: -
CDR3aa: CASSTPLGHGEAFF

len: 13
abundance: -
v_gene: TRBV28
d_gene: -
CDR3aa: CASSKGGSQPQHF

len: 16
abundance: -
v_gene: TRBV30
d_gene: TRBD1
CDR3aa: CAWSYAGQGYGSPLHF

len: 15
abundance: -
v_gene: TRBV5-5
d_gene: TRBD2
CDR3aa: CASSPAGTIVHEQYF

len: 14
abundance: -
v_gene: TRBV7-8
d_gene: -
CDR3aa: CASSLPGSRTEAFF

len: 16
abundance: -
v_gene: TRBV28
d_gene: -
CDR3aa: CASLGQGRPSTDTQYF

len: 13
abundance: -
v_gene: TRBV30
d_gene: -
CDR3aa: CAWTGERSGKLFF

len: 13
abundance: -
v_gene: TRBV30
d_gene: TRBD1
CDR3aa: CAWSTDREGEQYF

len: 16
abundance: once
v_gene: TRBV9
d_gene: TRBD1
CDR3aa: CASSPRGQGALETQYF

len: 15
abundance: -
v_gene: TRBV9
d_gene: TRBD2
CDR3aa: CASSLLTGGPDTQYF

len: 16
abundance: -
v_gene: TRBV5-4
d_gene: -
CDR3aa: CASSLGGGSSYNEQFF

len: 12
abundance: -
v_gene: TRBV11-2
d_gene: -
CDR3aa: CASSLIRTEAFF

len: 15
abundance: -
v_gene: TRBV21-1
d_gene: -
CDR3aa: CASSTTTVPQDTQYF

len: 15
abundance: -
v_gene: TRBV19
d_gene: TRBD1
CDR3aa: CASSMRRQGADTQYF

len: 17
abundance: -
v_gene: TRBV14
d_gene: TRBD1
CDR3aa: CASSPRDRGLYTDTQYF

len: 14
abundance: few
v_gene: TRBV9
d_gene: -
CDR3aa: CASSAKTGNTEAFF

len: 15
abundance: -
v_gene: TRBV5-6
d_gene: TRBD1
CDR3aa: CASSWGQLGTDTQYF

len: 14
abundance: -
v_gene: TRBV27
d_gene: -
CDR3aa: CASSSGLMNTEAFF

len: 14
abundance: -
v_gene: TRBV3-1/TRBV3-2
d_gene: -
CDR3aa: CASSQLLRNYGYTF

len: 11
abundance: -
v_gene: TRBV3-1/TRBV3-2
d_gene: -
CDR3aa: CASRGGAEAFF

len: 16
abundance: -
v_gene: TRBV11-3
d_gene: -
CDR3aa: CASSWGQALGTGELFF

len: 15
abundance: few
v_gene: TRBV9
d_gene: -
CDR3aa: CASSVVAGRGYGYTF

len: 16
abundance: -
v_gene: TRBV20-1
d_gene: TRBD2
CDR3aa: CSASWGGVVRSYEQFF

len: 13
abundance: -
v_gene: TRBV10-3
d_gene: -
CDR3aa: CAIREGESLVAFF

len: 15
abundance: -
v_gene: TRBV7-2
d_gene: TRBD2
CDR3aa: CASSLAEAGALAQYF

len: 13
abundance: -
v_gene: TRBV12-3/TRBV12-4
d_gene: -
CDR3aa: CASRQESNQPQHF

len: 17
abundance: -
v_gene: TRBV5-6
d_gene: TRBD1
CDR3aa: CASSLGWTGTSSYGYTF

len: 15
abundance: -
v_gene: TRBV18
d_gene: TRBD1
CDR3aa: CASSRQGAGNYGYTF

len: 12
abundance: -
v_gene: TRBV2
d_gene: TRBD1
CDR3aa: CASTRGTTEAFF

len: 16
abundance: -
v_gene: TRBV5-4
d_gene: TRBD2
CDR3aa: CASSLGGGSATDTQYF

len: 14
abundance: -
v_gene: TRBV18
d_gene: TRBD1
CDR3aa: CASSPQGAVETQYF

len: 16
abundance: -
v_gene: TRBV2
d_gene: TRBD1
CDR3aa: CASRNLVGTGNQPQHF

len: 14
abundance: -
v_gene: TRBV2
d_gene: TRBD1
CDR3aa: CASSYRDRNTEAFF

len: 17
abundance: -
v_gene: TRBV3-1/TRBV3-2
d_gene: -
CDR3aa: CASSPLPSTGYTGELFF